This passage covers 8 T cell receptor beta chains from one sample sequenced in a study of blood T cells in healthy people across ages (dated by TCRdb to between 2014 and 2017). The method was 5' RACE. This sample was sequenced with an Illumina HiSeq 2500. The second PCR ran for roughly 7 to 12 cycles and used a J-beta primer mix along with a sample-barcoded 5' primer. TCRdb passed the public sequencing reads through fastp at Q25 and MiXCR, retaining productive beta sequences. Rows matching on CDR3 protein sequence are summarized as one entry with the most common DNA and genes. Here the sample has about a million distinct CDR3 sequences; roughly two fifths occur a single time. The top ten constitute 13% of the sample. The sequenced material came from blood. The receptors derive from a man between 18 and 35 years old in good health.

This clonotype showed up many times. The rearrangement links TRBV7-2 to TRBJ2-3; D not certain. Germline V CDR1 and CDR2: SGHTA, FQGNSA. The V and J ends lost 1 base and 0 bases respectively, with 5 bases between them. CDR3 length: 14 residues. Written as DNA, the CDR3 is TGTGCCAGCAGCTTAGACAGTAGCACAGATACGCAGTATTTT. Translated, it gives CASSLDSSTDTQYF.

The rearrangement uses TRBV11-2 and TRBJ2-1; 7 positions match TRBD2. This CDR3 has 17 residues. The germline CDR1 and CDR2 sequences are SGHAT and FQNNGV. The V and J ends lost 2 bases and 7 bases, in that order; junction bases with no gene match: 14. CDR3 in DNA: TGTGCCAGCAGCTTATTAATTGCCCAGCGGGGTGGAAATGAGCAGTTCTTC. Its translation: CASSLLIAQRGGNEQFF.

This clonotype was seen a few times. The CDR3 DNA follows: TGTGCCAGCAGCCCGTCAATGAACAATGAGCAGTTCTTC. As protein: CASSPSMNNEQFF. The chain couples TRBV3-1 to TRBJ2-1; D ambiguous. Germline lookup yields CDR1 LGHDT and CDR2 YNNKEL (reference sequence). CDR3 size: 13 residues. The V end was cut by 4 bases, the J end by 5 bases, with 9 bases between.

The chain links TRBV9 to TRBJ2-5; possible D gene TRBD1, 6 bases. The CDR3 covers 13 residues. Deletions cut 7 bases from V and 2 bases from J, with 12 bases between. Germline-derived CDR1 and CDR2 are SGDLS and YYNGEE. The CDR3 nucleotides read TGTGCCAGCGGTCCGGACAGTCAAGAGACCCAGTACTTC. As protein: CASGPDSQETQYF. Drawing the rest from reference TRBV9 and TRBJ2-5, the complete variable domain is DSGVTQTPKHLITATGQRVTLRCSPRSGDLSVYWYQQSLDQGLQFLIQYYNGEERAKGNILERFSAQQFPDLHSELNLSSLELGDSALYFCASGPDSQETQYFGPGTRLLVL.

This clonotype was seen at least ten times. This chain's CDR3 is CASSLLLGWGETQYF. The CDR3 DNA follows: TGTGCCAGCAGCCTCCTTCTGGGATGGGGAGAGACCCAGTACTTC. The chain joins TRBV11-2 to TRBJ2-5; no reliable D call. V lost 5 bases and J 4 bases, leaving 17 bases between the germline ends. This CDR3 comprises 15 residues. Germline lookup yields CDR1 SGHAT and CDR2 FQNNGV.

This clonotype was detected a few times. The chain recombines TRBV5-1 with TRBJ2-1; 10 bases are shared with TRBD2. CDR1 and CDR2 (germline): SGHRS, YFSETQ. The CDR3 contains 18 residues. Trimming at V came to 3 bases and at J to 4 bases, leaving 13 bases not matched to a gene. CDR3 coding DNA: TGCGCCAGCAGCTCGCTACTAGCGGGGCTCGGTGGATACAATGAGCAGTTCTTC. Translating gives CASSSLLAGLGGYNEQFF.

This clonotype was observed a few times. The V gene is TRBV29-1, the J gene TRBJ1-2; 7 bases are a match to TRBD1. This CDR3 is 12 amino acids long. Germline V gene sequence: CDR1 SQVTM, CDR2 ANQGSEA. V shed 3 bases, J shed 7 bases, and the junction held 5 bases outside the gene matches. The CDR3 is CSVDLQGGGYTF. CDR3 bases: TGCAGCGTTGACCTGCAGGGGGGTGGCTACACCTTC.

CDR3 loop: CASSQGQDSYNEQFF. CDR3 DNA: TGCGCCAGCAGCCAGGGACAGGACTCCTACAATGAGCAGTTCTTC. The chain has TRBV4-1 and TRBJ2-1; 8 nucleotides line up with TRBD1. V dropped 3 bases and J dropped 0; count of bases not matched to a gene: 1. The CDR3 has 15 residues. Germline V CDR1 and CDR2: MGHRA, YSYEKL.